The 28 T cell receptor beta chains listed next were all sequenced from one sample in a study of T cells after yellow fever vaccination. TCRdb redid the calling of the 5' RACE reads with MiXCR, one entry per CDR3 protein. The repertoire has hundreds of thousands of distinct CDR3 sequences, about 12% of them found once; the top ten carry about 15%. The sequencing used PBMCs, collected on the day of the yellow fever booster vaccination. These receptors all come from a man aged 25 to 40 who received the YFV17D yellow fever vaccine.

This clonotype was observed a few times. The V gene is TRBV7-3, the J gene TRBJ1-1, with D unresolved. Trimming took off 4 bases at V and 5 bases at J, with 11 bases between the two ends. The CDR3 has 13 amino acids. Germline-derived CDR1 and CDR2 are SGHTA and FQGTGA. CDR3 nucleotides: TGTGCCAGCAGCTCGTCCCTGGGGACTGAAGCTTTCTTT. It specifies CASSSSLGTEAFF.

Note on this clonotype: A much larger clone sits a single nucleotide away, making a read error possible. This rearrangement joins TRBV29-1 to TRBJ2-2, with D unresolved. The ends were cut back, 5 bases at V and 3 bases at J, with 1 base in the middle. There are 10 residues in the CDR3. In germline, CDR1 is SQVTM, CDR2 ANQGSEA. For the CDR3, the DNA is TGCAGCGTTCACACCGGGGAGCTGTTTTTT. Translation: CSVHTGELFF.

The chain combines TRBV6-5 with TRBJ1-4; the D is unclear. The V gene's germline CDR1 is MNHEY and CDR2 SVGAGI. The CDR3 sequence is 15 residues long. The V end lost 0 bases, the J end lost 2 bases, and 7 bases lay between the germline ends. The CDR3 sequence: CASSYSRGTNEKLFF. As DNA, the CDR3 is TGTGCCAGCAGTTACTCGAGAGGGACTAATGAAAAACTGTTTTTT.

V gene TRBV4-3 combines with J gene TRBJ2-3; TRBD1 or TRBD2 may be the D gene (5 bases each). V was cut by 0 bases and J by 6 bases, with 19 bases left in between. Germline CDR1 LGHNA, CDR2 YSLEER. The length of the CDR3 is 17 residues. CDR3 sequence reads: CASSQDPGPMPVDTQYF. CDR3 in DNA: TGCGCCAGCAGCCAAGATCCGGGACCCATGCCCGTGGATACGCAGTATTTT.

The rearrangement links TRBV21-1 to TRBJ2-5. TRBV21-1 is designated a pseudogene. The CDR3 spans 17 residues. CDR3 coding DNA: TGTGCCAGCAGCAAAGAGTCGGCTCTCAAGTGGCAAGAGACCCAGTACTTC. It is translated as CASSKESALKWQETQYF.

This clonotype came up a few times. The V gene is TRBV4-2, the J gene TRBJ1-2; D gene uncertain. CDR1 LGHNA and CDR2 YNFKEQ come from the germline V gene. Trimming removed 1 base at V and 4 bases at J, with 13 bases between. The CDR3 spans 15 residues. CDR3 region: CASSQGSAVGYGYTF. Written as DNA, the CDR3 is TGTGCCAGCAGCCAAGGAAGCGCCGTTGGCTATGGCTACACCTTC.

The chain uses TRBV20-1 and TRBJ2-4; D gene ambiguous. The germline V gene encodes CDR1 DFQATT and CDR2 SNEGSKA (reference sequence). With 0 bases removed from V and 0 bases from J, the gap between germline ends came to 3 bases. This CDR3 comprises 13 residues. The CDR3 nucleotides read TGCAGTGCTAGAGATCGAGCCAAAAACATTCAGTACTTC. This codes for CSARDRAKNIQYF.

V usage is TRBV15 and J usage is TRBJ2-1; D remains unclear. The V and J ends lost 0 bases and 0 bases respectively, with 9 bases between them. Germline-derived CDR1 and CDR2 are LNHNV and YYDKDF (reference sequence). The CDR3 consists of 16 residues. As DNA, the CDR3 is TGTGCCACCAGCAGAGATCCAGTGCACTCCTACAATGAGCAGTTCTTC. It encodes CATSRDPVHSYNEQFF.

This chain uses TRBV29-1 with TRBJ2-7; the match to TRBD1 covers 8 bases. There are 12 residues in the CDR3. Germline trimming cut 4 bases from V and 2 bases from J; bases unmatched to any gene: 1. The V gene's germline CDR1 is SQVTM and CDR2 ANQGSEA. For the CDR3, the DNA is TGCAGCGTTGGACAGGGGACCTACGAGCAGTACTTC. It yields the protein CSVGQGTYEQYF.

The chain carries TRBV12-3 or TRBV12-4 and TRBJ1-5; TRBD1 might be the D (5 bases). This CDR3 has 14 amino acids. Between the trimmed V and J ends, which lost 6 bases and 5 bases, there was a span of 14 bases. This CDR3 reads CASSRTVGDQPQHF. CDR3 bases: TGTGCCAGCAGCCGAACGGTGGGGGATCAGCCCCAGCATTTT.

This clonotype was picked up a small number of times. The rearrangement links TRBV6-1 to TRBJ2-7, with 9 bases matching TRBD2. Germline values: CDR1 MNHNS, CDR2 SASEGT. The V and J ends lost 6 bases and 3 bases, in that order; junction bases with no gene match: 12. The CDR3 sequence is 16 residues long. CDR3 sequence reads: CASSSKTSGYFYEQYF. Here the CDR3 DNA reads TGTGCCAGCAGCTCAAAAACTAGCGGGTACTTCTACGAGCAGTACTTC.

The V gene is TRBV30, the J gene TRBJ2-2; 8 nucleotides align to TRBD2. The CDR3 is made up of 15 amino acids. J was trimmed by 6 bases and V by 2 bases; bases with no gene match: 8. Germline V CDR1 and CDR2: GTSNPN, SVGIG (reference sequence). CDR3 in DNA: TGTGCCTGGAGTAGAGGGCTAGCGGGTCCCGGGGAGCTGTTTTTT. It yields the protein CAWSRGLAGPGELFF.

This clonotype was picked up many times. The chain is built from TRBV5-1 and TRBJ2-3; the D is unclear. The germline gives CDR1 SGHRS, CDR2 YFSETQ. Trimming cost V 2 bases and J 5 bases, with 6 bases left between them. The CDR3 contains 12 residues. CDR3 sequence: CASSLQRDTQYF. CDR3 coding DNA: TGCGCCAGCAGCTTACAGCGAGATACGCAGTATTTT.

This clonotype was counted only a few times. CDR3 sequence: CSASLGYPGYNEQFF. CDR3 coding DNA: TGCAGTGCTAGTCTAGGTTATCCGGGCTACAATGAGCAGTTCTTC. This chain connects TRBV20-1 to TRBJ2-1; D is undetermined. The CDR3 has 15 amino acids. The V gene's germline CDR1 is DFQATT and CDR2 SNEGSKA (reference sequence). The V and J ends lost 3 bases and 3 bases respectively, with 15 bases between them.

Only a few counts were recorded for this clonotype. The J gene is TRBJ2-7, the V gene TRBV27; D remains unclear. Trimming took off 4 bases at V and 6 bases at J, with 10 bases between the two ends. Per the germline V gene, CDR1 is MNHEY and CDR2 is SMNVEV (reference sequence). The CDR3 sequence is 12 residues long. CDR3 loop: CASSSPGSEQYF. DNA of the CDR3: TGTGCCAGCAGTTCCCCAGGCAGCGAGCAGTACTTC.

This clonotype appeared a few times. The genes are TRBV2 and TRBJ1-2; D gene uncertain. Germline lookup yields CDR1 SNHLY and CDR2 FYNNEI. The ends were cut back, 1 base at V and 4 bases at J, with 10 bases in the middle. This CDR3 is 14 amino acids long. This chain's CDR3 is CASSEGTLFYGYTF. As DNA, the CDR3 is TGTGCCAGCAGTGAAGGAACGTTATTCTATGGCTACACCTTC.

The table lists this clonotype with a few counts. The chain employs TRBV15 and TRBJ2-5; the D is unclear. The germline CDR1 and CDR2 sequences are LNHNV and YYDKDF (reference sequence). CDR3 length equals 17 residues. The V and J ends lost 3 bases and 5 bases respectively, with 22 bases between them. The CDR3 protein is CATSRDRIRSVQETQYF. CDR3 nucleotides: TGTGCCACCAGCAGGGACCGAATTAGGTCGGTCCAGGAGACCCAGTACTTC.

CDR3 in amino acids: CFSPSPVGTGELFF. The CDR3 nucleotides are TGCTTCTCACCTTCTCCGGTCGGCACCGGGGAGCTGTTTTTT. The chain couples TRBV20-1 to TRBJ2-2; D gene unclear. Germline V gene sequence: CDR1 DFQATT, CDR2 SNEGSKA (reference sequence). The CDR3 extends over 14 amino acids.

The chain joins TRBV6-5 to TRBJ2-1; TRBD1 might be the D (5 bases). Per germline, CDR1 MNHEY and CDR2 SVGAGI. The germline V and J ends were trimmed by 2 bases and 8 bases, with 10 bases remaining between them. CDR3 size: 13 residues. DNA of the CDR3: TGTGCCAGCAGTTACGCAGGGATTTATGAGCAGTTCTTC. Its protein is CASSYAGIYEQFF.

The sample holds a few counts of this clonotype. V gene TRBV7-7 combines with J gene TRBJ2-2; TRBD1 might be the D (6 bases). Germline V lookup: CDR1 SSHAT, CDR2 FNYEAQ (reference sequence). This CDR3 comprises 16 residues. V was trimmed by 5 bases and J by 4 bases, leaving 17 bases between them. The CDR3 sequence is CASSQGPSLGTGELFF. The CDR3 DNA sequence: TGTGCCAGCAGCCAGGGGCCAAGCTTGGGCACCGGGGAGCTGTTTTTT.

V usage is TRBV6-5 and J usage is TRBJ2-2, with D hard to call. V was shortened by 2 bases and J by 3 bases, with 13 bases between the two germline ends. This CDR3 is 16 amino acids long. Germline CDR1 MNHEY, CDR2 SVGAGI. The CDR3 sequence: CASSYIETSDTGELFF. CDR3 coding DNA: TGTGCCAGCAGTTACATAGAGACTTCGGACACCGGGGAGCTGTTTTTT.

This clonotype was observed a few times. The chain combines TRBV5-5 with TRBJ2-1; tentative D call: TRBD1 (5 bases). The CDR3 consists of 15 residues. V was shortened by 0 bases and J by 0 bases, with 7 bases between the two germline ends. Germline lookup yields CDR1 SGHKS and CDR2 YYEKEE (reference sequence). The CDR3 spells CASSLEDTSYNEQFF. CDR3 DNA: TGTGCCAGCAGCTTGGAGGACACCTCCTACAATGAGCAGTTCTTC.

The rearrangement links TRBV3-1 to TRBJ2-3; no definite D call. With 1 base removed from V and 7 bases from J, the gap between germline ends came to 6 bases. Per germline, CDR1 LGHDT and CDR2 YNNKEL (reference sequence). The CDR3 is 12 residues long. Written as DNA, the CDR3 is TGTGCCAGCAGCCAAGGGACCTATACGCAGTATTTT. Translated: CASSQGTYTQYF.

A word on this clonotype: A much larger clonotype is one base distant, so this may be a read error. This chain joins TRBV27 and TRBJ2-5; the match to TRBD2 covers 7 bases. The V segment lost 6 bases and the J segment 5 bases; nucleotides outside the gene matches: 15. From germline, CDR1 is MNHEY and CDR2 SMNVEV (reference sequence). The CDR3 totals 16 residues. The CDR3 region has the DNA TGTGCCAGCAGGCCGCTTGGGGCGGGAGTATCGGAGACCCAGTACTTC. Translated, it gives CASRPLGAGVSETQYF.

This clonotype has a single count. V gene TRBV11-2 combines with J gene TRBJ2-3; TRBD2 aligns across 10 bases. V lost 5 bases to trimming and J lost 3 bases; unmatched junction nucleotides: 5. The length of the CDR3 is 15 residues. In germline, CDR1 is SGHAT, CDR2 FQNNGV. This CDR3 reads CASSTGLAETDTQYF. The DNA of the CDR3 is TGTGCCAGCAGCACTGGACTAGCGGAAACAGATACGCAGTATTTT. Looking up the rest from reference TRBV11-2 and TRBJ2-3 gives the full variable domain: EAGVAQSPRYKIIEKRQSVAFWCNPISGHATLYWYQQILGQGPKLLIQFQNNGVVDDSQLPKDRFSAERLKGVDSTLKIQPAKLEDSAVYLCASSTGLAETDTQYFGPGTRLTVL.

This clonotype turned up a few times. V is TRBV6-6 and J is TRBJ2-7; 9 nucleotides match TRBD2. The CDR3 consists of 13 residues. Germline V lookup: CDR1 MNHNY, CDR2 SVGAGI (reference sequence). With V trimmed by 7 bases and J by 2 bases, 3 bases remained unmatched. The CDR3 bases are TGTGCCAGCATAGCGGGAGCCGCCTACGAGCAGTACTTC. Translating it yields CASIAGAAYEQYF.

This clonotype was found a few times. The chain carries TRBV12-3 or TRBV12-4 and TRBJ2-7; D is tentatively TRBD1 or TRBD2 (5 bases each). The length of the CDR3 is 13 residues. The V gene lost 8 bases and the J gene lost 6 bases, with 17 bases spanning the gap. CDR3 protein: CASGQTTRGEQYF. Written as DNA, the CDR3 is TGTGCCAGCGGACAAACGACCCGGGGCGAGCAGTACTTC.

CDR3: CSARMDRASPLHF. CDR3 bases: TGCAGTGCTAGGATGGACAGGGCTTCACCCCTCCACTTT. The chain employs TRBV20-1 and TRBJ1-6; 8 positions agree with TRBD1. CDR1 is DFQATT, CDR2 SNEGSKA, per germline (reference sequence). The CDR3 has 13 residues. V dropped 3 bases and J dropped 9; count of bases not matched to a gene: 4.